The clone carrying this TCR beta chain came up many times. The antigen is not known. This sample is drawn from a study of T cell repertoires in cytomegalovirus infection. Study information: Through public TCR beta signatures, both CMV infection and matching HLA type were indicated.

The CDR3 runs 15 residues. Losses at the gene ends were 3 bases for V and 1 base for J; bases not matched to a gene: 4. Germline CDR1 and CDR2: SGHNT and YYREEE (reference sequence). Overall study results and limits: HLA-C-restricted CMV clonotypes gave the most frequent clonotype in two of eight donors. Carriage of CMV together with the relevant HLA was identifiable through cumulative public TCR beta family frequency.

A single record per CDR3 protein comes from TCRdb applying MiXCR to the reads. In the table there are roughly 320,000 distinct CDR3 sequences, around 10% of which are singletons. The sequence was obtained from a human donor in good health (CMV status not recorded). Some clones in this sample may be carry-over from other donors' samples. The chain recombines TRBV5-4 with TRBJ2-5, with 9 bases identical to TRBD2. Material: PBMCs. The DNA of the CDR3 is TGTGCCAGCAGCTCAGCGGGGGGAATCCAAGAGACCCAGTACTTC. Amino acids: CASSSAGGIQETQYF.